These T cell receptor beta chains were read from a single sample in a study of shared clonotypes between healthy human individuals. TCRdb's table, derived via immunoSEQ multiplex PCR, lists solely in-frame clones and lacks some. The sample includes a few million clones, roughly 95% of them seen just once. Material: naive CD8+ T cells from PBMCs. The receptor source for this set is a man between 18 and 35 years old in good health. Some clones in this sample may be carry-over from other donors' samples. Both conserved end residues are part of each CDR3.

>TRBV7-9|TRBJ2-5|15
CASGHWDSVGETQYF
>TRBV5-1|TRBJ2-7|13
CASSWGGGDEQYF
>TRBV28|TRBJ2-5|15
CASSWVAGGTETQYF
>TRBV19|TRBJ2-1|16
CASSTPAWGSYNEQFF
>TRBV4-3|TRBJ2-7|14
CASSKWDGSYEQYF
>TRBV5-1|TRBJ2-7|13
CASSEAGSYEQYF
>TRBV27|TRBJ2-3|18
CASSTLGQYYGSTDTQYF
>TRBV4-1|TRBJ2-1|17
CASSQDSWRVTDNEQFF
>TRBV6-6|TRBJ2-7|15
CASNQLAEPPYEQYF
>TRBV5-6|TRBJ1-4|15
CASSSSRGQDEKLFF
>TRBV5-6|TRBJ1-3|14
CASSLGYPGNTIYF
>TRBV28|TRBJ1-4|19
CASSSPLGSRDASNEKLFF
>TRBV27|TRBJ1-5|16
CASSKITGGSNQPQHF
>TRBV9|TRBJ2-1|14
CASSVDGSHNEQFF
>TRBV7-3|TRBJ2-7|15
CASSLNSGRTYEQYF
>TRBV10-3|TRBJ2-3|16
CAIRQKTSGSTDTQYF
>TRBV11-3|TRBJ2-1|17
CASSLSVRQSSYNEQFF
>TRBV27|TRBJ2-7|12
CASSSSSYEQYF
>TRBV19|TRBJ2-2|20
CASSPLRSPGPTANTGELFF
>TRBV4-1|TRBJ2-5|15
CASNQGGSLGETQYF
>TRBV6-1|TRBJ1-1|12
CASRAGGTEAFF
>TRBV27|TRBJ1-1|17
CASSRDRGQVLNTEAFF
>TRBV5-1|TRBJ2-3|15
CASSLDMDRPDTQYF
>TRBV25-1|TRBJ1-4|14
CASSPRDRGRKLFF
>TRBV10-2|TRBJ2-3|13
CASGARRTDTQYF
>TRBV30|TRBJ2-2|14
CAWSAAGFTGELFF
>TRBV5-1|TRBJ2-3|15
CASSLRQGRTDTQYF
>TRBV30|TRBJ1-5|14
CAWSAGGRNQPQHF
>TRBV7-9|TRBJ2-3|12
CASSSLPDTQYF
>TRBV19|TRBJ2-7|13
CASSTGFLGEQYF
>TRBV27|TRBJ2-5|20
CASSLYSKPSGQNAQETQYF
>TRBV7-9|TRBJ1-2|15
CASSPGQPTNYGYTF
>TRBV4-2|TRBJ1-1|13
CASSPRVSTEAFF
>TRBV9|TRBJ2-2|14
CASRAGGNTGELFF
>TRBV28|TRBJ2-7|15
CASRPGLAASYEQYF
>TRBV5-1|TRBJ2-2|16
CASSLGTVMNTGELFF
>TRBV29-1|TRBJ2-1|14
CSVEVGTINNEQFF
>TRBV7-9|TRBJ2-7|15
CASSFPDRMTYEQYF
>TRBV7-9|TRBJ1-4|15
CASSPGPVSYEKLFF
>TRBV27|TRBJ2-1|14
CASSDSGRWDEQFF
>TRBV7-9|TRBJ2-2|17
CASSLAGLAGYTGELFF
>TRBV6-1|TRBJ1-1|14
CASSPTPGDTEAFF
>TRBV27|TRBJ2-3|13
CASRTLLADTQYF
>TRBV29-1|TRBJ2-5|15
CSVMELAGGPETQYF
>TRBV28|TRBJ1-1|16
CASSIRGFGGWTGAFF
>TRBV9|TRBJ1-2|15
CASSVVSDSIYGYTF
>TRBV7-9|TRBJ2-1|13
CASSLGLLNEQFF
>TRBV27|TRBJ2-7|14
CASSPSFSTYEQYF
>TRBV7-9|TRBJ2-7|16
CASSLITGVKAYEQYF
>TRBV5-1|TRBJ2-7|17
CASSGRTSGASGYEQYF
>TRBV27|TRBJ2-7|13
CASSWSFAYEQYF
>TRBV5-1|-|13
CASSSGSGYEQYF
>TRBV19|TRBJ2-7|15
CASSIDWSLASEQYF
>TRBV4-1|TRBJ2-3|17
CASSQDRGALGLDTQYF
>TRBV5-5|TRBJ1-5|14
CASSLSGWDQPQHF
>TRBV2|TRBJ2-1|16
CASSSSGSATYNEQFF
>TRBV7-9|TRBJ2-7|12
CASSLGAYEQYF
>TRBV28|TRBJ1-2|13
CASSSLDGYGYTF
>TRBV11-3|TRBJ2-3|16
CASSSRVAGDTDTQYF
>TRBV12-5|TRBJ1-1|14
CASGLGTANTEAFF